The T cell receptor (beta chain) described here comes from a study of blood T cell repertoires in COVID-19. Overall study context: Acute and convalescent COVID-19 samples came from the United States, Italy and Spain.

Only one count was recorded for this clone. The method was immunoSEQ multiplex PCR; TCRdb's version includes in-frame clones alone and lacks a portion of them. The profile shows 490,000 or so clones, approximately 87% of them singletons. V gave up 6 bases and J gave up 0 bases; unmatched junction bases: 7. Germline V gene lookup returns CDR1 SQVTM and CDR2 ANQGSEA. The CDR3 spans 14 residues. V gene TRBV29-1 combines with J gene TRBJ1-1; 7 bases agree with TRBD1. The receptor's source is a woman aged 40 to 50 who had recovered from COVID-19. The specimen was PBMCs or T cells enriched from blood (not recorded which). CDR3 DNA: TGCAGCGTGACAGGGAGAAAGATGAACACTGAAGCTTTCTTT. Translated, it gives CSVTGRKMNTEAFF.